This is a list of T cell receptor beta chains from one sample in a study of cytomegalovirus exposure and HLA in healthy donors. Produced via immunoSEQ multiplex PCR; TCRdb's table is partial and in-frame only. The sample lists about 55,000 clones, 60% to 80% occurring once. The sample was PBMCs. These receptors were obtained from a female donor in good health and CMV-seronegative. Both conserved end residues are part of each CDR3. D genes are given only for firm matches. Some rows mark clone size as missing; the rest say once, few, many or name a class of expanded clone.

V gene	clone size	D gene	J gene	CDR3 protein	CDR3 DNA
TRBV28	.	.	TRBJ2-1	CASSLQGNEQFF	TGTGCCAGCAGTTTGCAGGGGAATGAGCAGTTCTTC
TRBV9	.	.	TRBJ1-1	CASSHRHRRNTEAFF	TGTGCCAGCAGCCATCGTCACAGGAGGAACACTGAAGCTTTCTTT
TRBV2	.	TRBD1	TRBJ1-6	CASSMGQGNSPLHF	TGTGCCAGCAGTATGGGACAGGGGAACTCACCCCTCCACTTT
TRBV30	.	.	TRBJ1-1	CAQEGQGEAFF	TGTGCCCAAGAAGGGCAGGGTGAAGCTTTCTTT
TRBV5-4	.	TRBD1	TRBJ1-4	CASSLGRTGSRNEKLFF	TGTGCCAGCAGCTTGGGTAGGACAGGGAGTCGTAATGAAAAACTGTTTTTT
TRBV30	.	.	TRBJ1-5	CAWSSGDSNQPQHF	TGTGCCTGGAGTTCCGGGGATAGCAATCAGCCCCAGCATTTT
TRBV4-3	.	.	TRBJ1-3	CASSQDEGAGNTIYF	TGCGCCAGCAGCCAAGATGAGGGGGCTGGAAACACCATATATTTT
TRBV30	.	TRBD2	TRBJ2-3	CAWSVGLAGGADTQYF	TGTGCCTGGAGTGTGGGACTAGCGGGGGGAGCAGATACGCAGTATTTT
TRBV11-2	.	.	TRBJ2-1	CASSSQGLVGYNEQFF	TGTGCCAGCAGCTCCCAGGGGCTAGTCGGCTACAATGAGCAGTTCTTC
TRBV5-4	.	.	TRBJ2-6	CASSGTGSGANVLTF	TGTGCCAGCAGCGGTACAGGGTCCGGGGCCAACGTCCTGACTTTC
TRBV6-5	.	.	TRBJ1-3	CASSWSREGNTIYF	TGTGCCAGCAGCTGGTCCCGGGAAGGAAACACCATATATTTT
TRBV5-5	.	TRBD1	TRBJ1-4	CASRHSGQTNEKLFF	TGTGCCAGCAGACACTCGGGACAGACAAATGAAAAACTGTTTTTT
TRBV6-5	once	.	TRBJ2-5	CASSRRSTQETQYF	TGTGCCAGCAGTAGAAGGAGCACCCAAGAGACCCAGTACTTC
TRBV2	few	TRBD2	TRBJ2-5	CASSDGTSGQETQYF	TGTGCCAGCAGTGACGGGACTAGCGGCCAAGAGACCCAGTACTTC
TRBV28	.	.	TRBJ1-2	CASSSPRVYGYTF	TGTGCCAGCAGTTCCCCGCGGGTCTATGGCTACACCTTC
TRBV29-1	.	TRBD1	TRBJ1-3	CSVYDRVEPGNTIYF	TGCAGCGTTTACGACAGGGTAGAACCTGGAAACACCATATATTTT
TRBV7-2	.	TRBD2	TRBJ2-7	CASSLERGISYEQYF	TGTGCCAGCAGCTTAGAGCGGGGTATCTCTTACGAGCAGTACTTC